This T cell receptor (beta chain) was sequenced during a study of shared clonotypes between healthy human individuals. Produced via immunoSEQ multiplex PCR; TCRdb's table is partial and in-frame only. The sample has approximately 100,000 clones, more than 65% seen once. From germline, CDR1 is MNHEY and CDR2 SMNVEV (reference sequence). V was pared by 2 bases and J by 1 base, with 14 bases between. The CDR3 contains 16 residues. The rearrangement joins TRBV27 to TRBJ1-1, with D maybe TRBD1 (5 bases). The receptor was isolated from a woman under 40 in good health. What was sequenced was memory CD8+ T cells sorted from blood. Subset defined: CD45RO+ cells pooled with CCR7-negative TemRA cells. As DNA, the CDR3 is TGTGCCAGCAGTTTAGGTCCCGGGACGGCGAACACTGAAGCTTTCTTT. The encoded protein is CASSLGPGTANTEAFF.